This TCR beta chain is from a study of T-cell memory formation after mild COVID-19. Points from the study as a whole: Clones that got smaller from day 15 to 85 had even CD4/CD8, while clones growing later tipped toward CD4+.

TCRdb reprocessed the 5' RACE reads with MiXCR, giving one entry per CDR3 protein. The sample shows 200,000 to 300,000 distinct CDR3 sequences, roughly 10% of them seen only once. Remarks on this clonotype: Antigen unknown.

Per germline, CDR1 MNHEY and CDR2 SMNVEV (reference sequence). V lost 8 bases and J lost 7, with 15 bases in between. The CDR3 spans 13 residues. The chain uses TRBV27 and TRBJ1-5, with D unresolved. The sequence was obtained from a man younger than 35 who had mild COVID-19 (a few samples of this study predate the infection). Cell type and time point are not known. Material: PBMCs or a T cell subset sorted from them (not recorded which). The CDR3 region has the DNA TGTGCCAGCGCGGCAGGTTCTTGGCAGCCCCAGCATTTT. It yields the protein CASAAGSWQPQHF.